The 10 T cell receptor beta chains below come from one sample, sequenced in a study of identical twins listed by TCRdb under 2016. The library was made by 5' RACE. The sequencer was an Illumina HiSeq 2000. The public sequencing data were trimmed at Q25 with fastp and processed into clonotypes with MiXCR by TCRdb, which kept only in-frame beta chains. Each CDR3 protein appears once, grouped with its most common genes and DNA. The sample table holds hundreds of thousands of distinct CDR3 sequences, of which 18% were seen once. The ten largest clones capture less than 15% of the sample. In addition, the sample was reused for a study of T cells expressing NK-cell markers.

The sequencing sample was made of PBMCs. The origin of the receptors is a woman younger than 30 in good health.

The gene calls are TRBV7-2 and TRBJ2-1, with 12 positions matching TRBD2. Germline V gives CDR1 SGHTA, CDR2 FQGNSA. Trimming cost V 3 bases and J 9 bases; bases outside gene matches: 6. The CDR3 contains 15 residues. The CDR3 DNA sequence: TGTGCCAGCAGCTTCGTAGGACTAGCGGGAAGTGAGCAGTTCTTC. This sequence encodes CASSFVGLAGSEQFF.

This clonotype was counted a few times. CDR3 amino acids: CSVYGQGKETQYF. The CDR3 coding sequence is TGCAGCGTCTACGGACAGGGGAAAGAGACCCAGTACTTC. The chain carries TRBV29-1 and TRBJ2-5, with 9 positions matching TRBD1. Trimming cost V 6 bases and J 3 bases; bases outside gene matches: 5. The CDR3 is 13 residues long. The germline gives CDR1 SQVTM, CDR2 ANQGSEA.

CDR3 sequence: CASSLVGDGEQFF. The CDR3 coding sequence is TGTGCCAGCAGCCTAGTGGGGGACGGTGAGCAGTTCTTC. V usage is TRBV3-1 and J usage is TRBJ2-1; D tentatively reads TRBD1 or TRBD2 (5 bases each). This CDR3 region has 13 residues. The V gene's germline CDR1 is LGHDT and CDR2 YNNKEL (reference sequence). Trimming removed 4 bases at V and 9 bases at J, with 13 bases between.

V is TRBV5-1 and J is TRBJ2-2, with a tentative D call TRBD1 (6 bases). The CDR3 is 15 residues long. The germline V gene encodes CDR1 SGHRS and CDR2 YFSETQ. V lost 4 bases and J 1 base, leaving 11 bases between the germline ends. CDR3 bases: TGCGCCAGCAGCCCCTGGACAGAGAACACCGGGGAGCTGTTTTTT. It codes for CASSPWTENTGELFF.

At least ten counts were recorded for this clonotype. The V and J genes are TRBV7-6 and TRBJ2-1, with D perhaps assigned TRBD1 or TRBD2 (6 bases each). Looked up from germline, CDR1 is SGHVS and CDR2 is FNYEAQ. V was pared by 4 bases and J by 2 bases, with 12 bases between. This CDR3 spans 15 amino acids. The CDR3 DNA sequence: TGTGCCAGCAGCTCCCTCGGGGGCCCCTACAATGAGCAGTTCTTC. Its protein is CASSSLGGPYNEQFF.

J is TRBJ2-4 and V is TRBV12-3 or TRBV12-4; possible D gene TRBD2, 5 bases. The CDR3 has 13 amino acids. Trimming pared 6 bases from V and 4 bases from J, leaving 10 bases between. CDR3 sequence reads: CASSSGRKNIQYF. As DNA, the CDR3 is TGTGCCAGCAGCAGCGGACGTAAAAACATTCAGTACTTC.

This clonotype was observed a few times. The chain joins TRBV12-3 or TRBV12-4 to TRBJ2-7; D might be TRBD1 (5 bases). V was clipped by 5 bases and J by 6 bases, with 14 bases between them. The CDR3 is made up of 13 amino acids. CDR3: CASSPVPRGEQYF. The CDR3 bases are TGTGCCAGCAGTCCCGTCCCTAGGGGCGAGCAGTACTTC.

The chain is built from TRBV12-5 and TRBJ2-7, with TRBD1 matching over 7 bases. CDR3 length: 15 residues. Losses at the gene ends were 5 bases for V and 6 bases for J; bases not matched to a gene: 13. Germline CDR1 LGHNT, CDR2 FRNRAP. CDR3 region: CASGPPTGYLGEQYF. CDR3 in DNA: TGTGCTAGTGGTCCCCCGACAGGGTATTTGGGCGAGCAGTACTTC.

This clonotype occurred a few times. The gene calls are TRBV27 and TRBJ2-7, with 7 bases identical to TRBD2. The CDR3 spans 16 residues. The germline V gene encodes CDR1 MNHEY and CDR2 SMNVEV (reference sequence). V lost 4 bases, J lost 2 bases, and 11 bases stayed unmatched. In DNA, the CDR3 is TGTGCCAGCAGTTCTCTCGGTGCTAGCGGAGCCTACGAGCAGTACTTC. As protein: CASSSLGASGAYEQYF.

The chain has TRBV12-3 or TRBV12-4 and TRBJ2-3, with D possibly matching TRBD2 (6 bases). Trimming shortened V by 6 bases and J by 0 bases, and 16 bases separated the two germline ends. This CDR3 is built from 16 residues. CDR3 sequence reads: CASSHLAYPSTDTQYF. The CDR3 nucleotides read TGTGCCAGCAGCCACCTAGCGTACCCTAGCACAGATACGCAGTATTTT.